The 14 T cell receptor beta chains given below trace back to one sample, sequenced in a study of a mutant IDH1 vaccine in newly diagnosed glioma. Method: immunoSEQ multiplex PCR; TCRdb's copy keeps in-frame clones and lacks some. The table shows about 130,000 clones, with about four fifths occurring only once. Time point in this sample: week 11, during vaccination. Every vaccine dose comprised 300 ug of mutant IDH1 20-mer peptide plus topical imiquimod. The antigens of these receptors remain unknown. This sample comprised PBMCs, obtained from a glioma patient whose treatment included an IDH1 peptide vaccine. These receptors all come from a man in his forties or fifties with glioma.

The rearrangement joins TRBV5-6 to TRBJ2-3; TRBD1 matches 9 bases. J lost 4 bases, V lost 3 bases, and 3 bases had no gene match. This CDR3 comprises 14 residues. In germline, CDR1 is SGHDT, CDR2 YYEEEE. CDR3 sequence (DNA): TGTGCCAGCAGCTATGGACAGGGGTCAGATACGCAGTATTTT. Translating gives CASSYGQGSDTQYF.

The chain carries TRBV4-1 and TRBJ1-1; a weak D match, TRBD1 (5 bases). The CDR3 has 15 amino acids. Trimming stripped 0 bases from V and 1 base from J, with 9 bases between. CDR1 MGHRA and CDR2 YSYEKL come from the germline V gene. CDR3 DNA: TGCGCCAGCAGCCAAGATATAGGGGAGAACACTGAAGCTTTCTTT. As protein: CASSQDIGENTEAFF.

V usage is TRBV6-4 and J usage is TRBJ1-2; 7 bases align to TRBD1. From germline, CDR1 is MRHNA and CDR2 SNTAGT. After removal of 6 bases from V and 3 bases from J, the junction contained 10 bases not matched to a gene. CDR3 length: 15 residues. The CDR3 nucleotides are TGTGCCAGCAGAACCTACCCAGGGGGAGACTATGGCTACACCTTC. It specifies CASRTYPGGDYGYTF.

The chain couples TRBV29-1 to TRBJ2-1; TRBD2 is a possible D gene (5 bases). Germline lookup yields CDR1 SQVTM and CDR2 ANQGSEA. The ends were cut back, 6 bases at V and 2 bases at J, with 17 bases in the middle. The CDR3 covers 15 residues. This CDR3 is CSVDDSQRAYNEQFF. The CDR3 DNA follows: TGCAGCGTCGACGACTCCCAGAGGGCCTACAATGAGCAGTTCTTC.

The J gene is TRBJ2-1, the V gene TRBV7-9; D call uncertain. The CDR3 is 14 amino acids. Germline V gene sequence: CDR1 SEHNR, CDR2 FQNEAQ (reference sequence). Trimming left V 8 bases short and J 0 bases short, with 11 bases between. CDR3 residues: CASSGQRSYNEQFF. For the CDR3, the DNA is TGTGCCAGCTCCGGGCAGCGCTCCTACAATGAGCAGTTCTTC.

The J gene is TRBJ1-4, the V gene TRBV6-1; TRBD1 matches at 7 bases. There are 14 residues in the CDR3. V was pared by 6 bases and J by 3 bases, with 4 bases of the junction left unmatched. The germline V gene encodes CDR1 MNHNS and CDR2 SASEGT. The CDR3 nucleotides are TGTGCCAGCAGCGAGACAGGGTCTAATGAAAAACTGTTTTTT. Translating gives CASSETGSNEKLFF.

The chain joins TRBV28 to TRBJ2-7; 8 bases agree with TRBD2. The trim removed 3 bases at V and 1 base at J, leaving 14 bases unmatched. CDR1 and CDR2 (germline): MDHEN, SYDVKM. This CDR3 is built from 18 residues. The DNA of the CDR3 is TGTGCCAGCAGTTTTATAGGTGGGGGTGAGCGGGAGTCCTACGAGCAGTACTTC. Amino acids: CASSFIGGGERESYEQYF.

The chain employs TRBV5-5 and TRBJ2-5; TRBD2 aligns across 8 bases. CDR1 SGHKS and CDR2 YYEKEE come from the germline V gene (reference sequence). Trimming removed 2 bases from V and 3 bases from J; junction bases left unmatched: 6. CDR3 length: 15 residues. The CDR3 sequence: CASSFLRGGKETQYF. CDR3 in DNA: TGTGCCAGCAGCTTCCTACGGGGGGGTAAAGAGACCCAGTACTTC.

This clone was detected once. The V and J genes are TRBV19 and TRBJ1-5; a weak D match, TRBD1 (5 bases). Germline CDR1 LNHDA, CDR2 SQIVND (reference sequence). The V and J ends lost 4 bases and 7 bases respectively, with 20 bases between them. CDR3 length: 16 residues. Here the CDR3 reads CASSTPSRGSRQPQHF. The DNA for the CDR3 is TGTGCCAGTAGTACGCCCTCGAGGGGTTCCAGACAGCCCCAGCATTTT.

This clone was observed a handful of times. This rearrangement joins TRBV5-1 to TRBJ2-2, with 7 bases lining up with TRBD1. CDR3 length: 17 amino acids. Trimming cost V 4 bases and J 1 base; bases outside gene matches: 10. CDR1 and CDR2 (germline): SGHRS, YFSETQ. The CDR3: CASSQPRGRGNTGELFF. The CDR3 nucleotides read TGCGCCAGCAGCCAACCTAGGGGGCGCGGGAACACCGGGGAGCTGTTTTTT.

The genes are TRBV9 and TRBJ2-1; possibly TRBD2 for D (5 bases). The germline V gene encodes CDR1 SGDLS and CDR2 YYNGEE. V was cut by 0 bases and J by 10 bases, with 14 bases left in between. There are 14 residues in the CDR3. As DNA, the CDR3 is TGTGCCAGCAGCGTAGGATGGGCGGGTAGGGAGCAGTTCTTC. Protein: CASSVGWAGREQFF.

The rearrangement links TRBV13 to TRBJ2-5; TRBD1 matches at 9 bases. Germline CDR1 reads PRHDT; CDR2 reads FYEKMQ (reference sequence). The CDR3 extends over 14 amino acids. With V trimmed by 2 bases and J by 4 bases, 2 bases remained unmatched. CDR3: CASSLRQGGETQYF. The CDR3, as DNA: TGTGCCAGCAGCTTACGACAGGGGGGAGAGACCCAGTACTTC.

This clone was seen more than once but under ten times. The genes are TRBV5-1 and TRBJ1-1; D remains ambiguous. There are 15 residues in the CDR3. Trimming left V 4 bases short and J 3 bases short, with 16 bases between. The germline V gene has CDR1 SGHRS and CDR2 YFSETQ. CDR3 nucleotides: TGCGCCAGCAGCCCGAGCGGGAAGGAGTACACTGAAGCTTTCTTT. It yields the protein CASSPSGKEYTEAFF.

The V call is TRBV5-4, the J call TRBJ2-6; TRBD1 matches 7 bases. The CDR3 loop spans 16 amino acids. With V trimmed by 4 bases and J by 1 base, 5 bases remained unmatched. Germline CDR1 and CDR2: SGHNT and YYREEE (reference sequence). The CDR3 here is CASSIDRVSGANVLTF. CDR3 DNA: TGTGCCAGCAGCATAGACAGGGTTTCTGGGGCCAACGTCCTGACTTTC.